The clone carrying this T cell receptor beta chain was seen at least ten times. Its antigen is as yet unknown. The data belong to a study of T cells in Graves' hyperthyroidism and ophthalmopathy. Study results and limitations: Ophthalmopathy stood apart from stable hyperthyroidism in a 13 V-J model.

The patients, who ranged from 18 to 65 in age, presented with newly diagnosed hyperthyroidism lasting under 2 months. Those patients with uncontrolled infection, other autoimmune disease, pregnancy or lactation were excluded. RNA transcripts served as the template for amplifying TCR beta CDR3 regions. Using the HTBI primer set, a first-round RT-PCR was run on the TCR CDR3. From the multiplex PCR reads, TCRdb called clonotypes with MiXCR, one entry per CDR3 protein. The table has hundreds of thousands of distinct CDR3 sequences, about 43% seen once. The CDR3 is made up of 15 amino acids. Germline CDR1 LNHNV, CDR2 YYDKDF (reference sequence). Trimming shortened V by 1 base and J by 0 bases, and 9 bases separated the two germline ends.

This clonotype originated in a woman under 30 with Graves' hyperthyroidism. V usage is TRBV15 and J usage is TRBJ1-2; D remains unclear. Sequencing used peripheral blood or thyroid tissue (not recorded which). CDR3 sequence: CATSRVGRANYGYTF. The CDR3 bases are TGTGCCACCAGCAGAGTTGGTAGAGCTAACTATGGCTACACCTTC.